This section outlines one T cell receptor (beta chain) sequence together with its context. This entry is derived from a study of T cell repertoires in cytomegalovirus infection. Germline values: CDR1 MDHEN, CDR2 SYDVKM. This CDR3 contains 15 residues. V shed 3 bases and J shed 3 bases, with 9 bases lying between them. TCRdb reprocessed the reads via MiXCR and lists one record per CDR3 protein. The sample includes about 740,000 distinct CDR3 sequences, approximately 34% seen only once; the top ten take around 2.6%. Input material: PBMCs. The chain joins TRBV28 to TRBJ2-6; the D gene is possibly TRBD2 (6 bases). The sequence was collected from a human donor in good health (CMV status not recorded). Some clones in this sample may be carry-over from other donors' samples. CDR3 residues: CASSFGGLGANVLTF. CDR3 bases: TGTGCCAGCAGTTTTGGAGGGCTTGGGGCCAACGTCCTGACTTTC.